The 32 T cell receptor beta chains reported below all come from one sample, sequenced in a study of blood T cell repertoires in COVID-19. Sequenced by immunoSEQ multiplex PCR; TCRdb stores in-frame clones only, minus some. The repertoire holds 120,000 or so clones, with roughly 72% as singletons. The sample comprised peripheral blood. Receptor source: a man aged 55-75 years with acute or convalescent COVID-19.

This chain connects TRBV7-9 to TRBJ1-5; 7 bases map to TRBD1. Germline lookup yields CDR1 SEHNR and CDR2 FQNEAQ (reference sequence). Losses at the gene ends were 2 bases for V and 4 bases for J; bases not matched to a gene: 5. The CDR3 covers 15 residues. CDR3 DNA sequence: TGTGCCAGCAGCTTAAGTGGGACAGAGAATCAGCCCCAGCATTTT. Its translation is CASSLSGTENQPQHF.

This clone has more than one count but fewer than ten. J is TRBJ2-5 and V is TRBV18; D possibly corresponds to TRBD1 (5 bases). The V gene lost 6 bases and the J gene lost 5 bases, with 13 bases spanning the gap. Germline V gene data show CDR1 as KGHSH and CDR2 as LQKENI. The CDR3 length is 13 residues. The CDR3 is CASSPTGQETQYF. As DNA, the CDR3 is TGTGCCAGCTCGCCCACAGGCCAGGAGACCCAGTACTTC.

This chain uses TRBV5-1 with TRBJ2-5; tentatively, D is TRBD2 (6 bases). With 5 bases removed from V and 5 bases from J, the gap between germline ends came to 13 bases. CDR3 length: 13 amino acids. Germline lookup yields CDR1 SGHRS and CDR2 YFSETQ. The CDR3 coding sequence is TGCGCCAGCAGGGGGGGTTTGAGGGAGACCCAGTACTTC. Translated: CASRGGLRETQYF.

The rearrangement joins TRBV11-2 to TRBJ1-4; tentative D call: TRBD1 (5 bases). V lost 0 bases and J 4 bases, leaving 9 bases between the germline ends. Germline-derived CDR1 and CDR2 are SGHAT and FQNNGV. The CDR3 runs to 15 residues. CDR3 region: CASSLDAGNNEKLFF. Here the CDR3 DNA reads TGTGCCAGCAGCTTAGACGCAGGGAATAATGAAAAACTGTTTTTT.

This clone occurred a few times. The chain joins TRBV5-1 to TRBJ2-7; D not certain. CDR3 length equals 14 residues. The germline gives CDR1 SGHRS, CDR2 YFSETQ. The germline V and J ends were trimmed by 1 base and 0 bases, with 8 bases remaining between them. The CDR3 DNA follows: TGCGCCAGCAGCTTGACAGTCGGCTCCTACGAGCAGTACTTC. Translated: CASSLTVGSYEQYF.

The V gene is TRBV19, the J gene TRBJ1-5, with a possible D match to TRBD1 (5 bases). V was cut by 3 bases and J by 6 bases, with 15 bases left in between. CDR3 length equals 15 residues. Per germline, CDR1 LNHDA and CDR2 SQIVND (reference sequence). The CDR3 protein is CASSIQGRTGQPQHF. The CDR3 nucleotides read TGTGCCAGTAGTATTCAGGGCAGGACGGGTCAGCCCCAGCATTTT.

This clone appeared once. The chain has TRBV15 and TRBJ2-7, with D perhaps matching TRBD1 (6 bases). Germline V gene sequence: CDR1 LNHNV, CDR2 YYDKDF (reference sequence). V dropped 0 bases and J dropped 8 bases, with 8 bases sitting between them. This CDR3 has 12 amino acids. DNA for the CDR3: TGTGCCACCAGCAGAGATCAGGGGCAGCAGTACTTC. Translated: CATSRDQGQQYF.

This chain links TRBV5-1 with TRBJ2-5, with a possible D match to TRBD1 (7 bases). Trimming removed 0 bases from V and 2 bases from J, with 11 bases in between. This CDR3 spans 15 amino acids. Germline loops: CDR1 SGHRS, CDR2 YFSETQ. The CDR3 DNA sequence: TGCGCCAGCAGCTTGGGGTCAGGGGGGCAAGAGACCCAGTACTTC. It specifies CASSLGSGGQETQYF.

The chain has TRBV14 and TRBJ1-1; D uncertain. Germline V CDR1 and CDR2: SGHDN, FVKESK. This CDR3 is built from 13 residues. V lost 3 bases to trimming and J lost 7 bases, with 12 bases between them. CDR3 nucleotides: TGTGCCAGCAGCCACGCGGATGGACTTGAAGCTTTCTTT. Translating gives CASSHADGLEAFF.

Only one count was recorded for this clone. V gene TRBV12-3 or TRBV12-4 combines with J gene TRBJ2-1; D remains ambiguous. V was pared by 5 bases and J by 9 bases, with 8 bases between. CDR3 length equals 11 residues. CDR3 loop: CASSVHSEQFF. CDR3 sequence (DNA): TGTGCCAGCAGTGTACACAGTGAGCAGTTCTTC.

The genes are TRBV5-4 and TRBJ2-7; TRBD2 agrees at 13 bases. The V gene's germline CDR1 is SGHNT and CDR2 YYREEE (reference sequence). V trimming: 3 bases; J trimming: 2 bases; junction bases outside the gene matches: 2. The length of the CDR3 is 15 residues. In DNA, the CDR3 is TGTGCCAGCAGCTCGGGACTAGCGGGGCCCTACGAGCAGTACTTC. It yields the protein CASSSGLAGPYEQYF.

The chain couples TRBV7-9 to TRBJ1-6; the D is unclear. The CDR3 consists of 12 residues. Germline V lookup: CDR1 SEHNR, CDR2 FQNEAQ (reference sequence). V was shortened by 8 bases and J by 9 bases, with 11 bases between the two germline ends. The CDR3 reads CASAPGGSPLHF. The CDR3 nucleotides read TGTGCCAGCGCCCCCGGTGGTTCACCCCTCCACTTT.

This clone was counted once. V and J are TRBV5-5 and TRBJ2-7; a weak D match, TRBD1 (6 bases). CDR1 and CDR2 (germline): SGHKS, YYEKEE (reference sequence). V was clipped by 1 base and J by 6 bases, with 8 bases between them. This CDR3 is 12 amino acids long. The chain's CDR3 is CASSLQGLEQYF. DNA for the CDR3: TGTGCCAGCAGCTTGCAGGGGCTCGAGCAGTACTTC.

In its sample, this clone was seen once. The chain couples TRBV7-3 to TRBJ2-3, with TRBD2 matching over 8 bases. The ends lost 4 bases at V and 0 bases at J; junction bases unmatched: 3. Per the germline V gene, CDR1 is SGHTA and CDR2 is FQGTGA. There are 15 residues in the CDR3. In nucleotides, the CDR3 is TGTGCCAGCAGCTCACTAGCGGCTAGCACAGATACGCAGTATTTT. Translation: CASSSLAASTDTQYF.

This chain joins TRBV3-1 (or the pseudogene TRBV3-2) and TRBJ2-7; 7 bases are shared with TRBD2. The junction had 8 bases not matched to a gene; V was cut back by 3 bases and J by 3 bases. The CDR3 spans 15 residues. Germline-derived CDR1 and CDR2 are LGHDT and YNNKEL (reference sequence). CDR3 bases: TGTGCCAGCAGCCATCTCCAGCGGGGAATCTACGAGCAGTACTTC. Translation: CASSHLQRGIYEQYF.

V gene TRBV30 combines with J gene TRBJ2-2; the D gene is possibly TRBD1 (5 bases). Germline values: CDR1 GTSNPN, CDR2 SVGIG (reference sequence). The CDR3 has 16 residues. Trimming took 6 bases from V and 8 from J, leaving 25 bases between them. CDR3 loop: CACRAGTGLSKGELFF. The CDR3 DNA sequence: TGTGCCTGCCGGGCTGGTACAGGTCTGAGTAAAGGGGAGCTGTTTTTT. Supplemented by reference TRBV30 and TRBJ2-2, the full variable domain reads SQTIHQWPATLVQPVGSPLSLECTVEGTSNPNLYWYRQAAGRGLQLLFYSVGIGQISSEVPQNLSASRPQDRQFILSSKKLLLSDSGFYLCACRAGTGLSKGELFFGEGSRLTVL.

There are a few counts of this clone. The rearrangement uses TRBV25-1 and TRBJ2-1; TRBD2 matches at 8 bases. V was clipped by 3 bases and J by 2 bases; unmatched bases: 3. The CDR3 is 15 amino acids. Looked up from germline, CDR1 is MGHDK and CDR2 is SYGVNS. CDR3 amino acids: CASSEPSGPYNEQFF. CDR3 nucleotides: TGTGCCAGCAGTGAGCCTAGCGGGCCCTACAATGAGCAGTTCTTC.

The CDR3 sequence is CASKTETDTQYF. The CDR3 DNA sequence: TGCGCCAGCAAAACAGAGACAGATACGCAGTATTTT. The chain links TRBV5-1 to TRBJ2-3, with D unclear. Trimming left V 6 bases short and J 3 bases short, with 8 bases between. This CDR3 has 12 residues. The V gene's germline CDR1 is SGHRS and CDR2 YFSETQ.

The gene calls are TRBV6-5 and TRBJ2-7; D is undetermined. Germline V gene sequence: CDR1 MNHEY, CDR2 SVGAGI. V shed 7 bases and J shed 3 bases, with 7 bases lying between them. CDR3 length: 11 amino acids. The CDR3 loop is CASTSGYEQYF. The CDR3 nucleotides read TGTGCCAGCACCTCCGGCTACGAGCAGTACTTC.

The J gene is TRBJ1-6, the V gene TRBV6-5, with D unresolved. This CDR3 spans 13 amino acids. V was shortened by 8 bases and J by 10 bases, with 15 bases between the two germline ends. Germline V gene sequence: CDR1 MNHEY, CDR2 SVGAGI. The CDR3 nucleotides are TGTGCCAGCCGGGATACTTTTCGATCACCCCTCCACTTT. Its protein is CASRDTFRSPLHF.

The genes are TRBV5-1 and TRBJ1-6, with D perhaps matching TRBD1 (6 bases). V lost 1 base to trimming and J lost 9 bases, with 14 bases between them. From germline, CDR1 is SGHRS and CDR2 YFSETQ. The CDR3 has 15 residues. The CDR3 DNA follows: TGCGCCAGCAGCTTGAACAGGGATGTAGGTTCACCCCTCCACTTT. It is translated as CASSLNRDVGSPLHF.

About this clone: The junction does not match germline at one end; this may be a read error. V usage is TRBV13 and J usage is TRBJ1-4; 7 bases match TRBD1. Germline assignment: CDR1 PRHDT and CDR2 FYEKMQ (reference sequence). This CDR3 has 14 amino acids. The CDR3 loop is CASSLGQDGEKLFF. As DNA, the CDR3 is TGTGCCAGCAGCCTAGGACAGGACGGGGAAAAACTGTTTTTT.

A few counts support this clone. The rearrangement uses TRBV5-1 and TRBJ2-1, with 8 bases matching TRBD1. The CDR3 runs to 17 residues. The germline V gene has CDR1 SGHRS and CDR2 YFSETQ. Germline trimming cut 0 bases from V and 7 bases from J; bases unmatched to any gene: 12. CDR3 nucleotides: TGCGCCAGCAGCTTGGCCCTACAGGGGGAATATCGGAATGAGCAGTTCTTC. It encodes CASSLALQGEYRNEQFF. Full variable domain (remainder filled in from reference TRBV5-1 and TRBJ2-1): KAGVTQTPRYLIKTRGQQVTLSCSPISGHRSVSWYQQTPGQGLQFLFEYFSETQRNKGNFPGRFSGRQFSNSRSEMNVSTLELGDSALYLCASSLALQGEYRNEQFFGPGTRLTVL.

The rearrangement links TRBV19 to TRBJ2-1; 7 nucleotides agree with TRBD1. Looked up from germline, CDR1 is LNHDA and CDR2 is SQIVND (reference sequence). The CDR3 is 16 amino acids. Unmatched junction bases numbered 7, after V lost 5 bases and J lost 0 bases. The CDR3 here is CASSPGTARSYNEQFF. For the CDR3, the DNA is TGTGCCAGTAGTCCAGGGACAGCGCGCTCCTACAATGAGCAGTTCTTC.

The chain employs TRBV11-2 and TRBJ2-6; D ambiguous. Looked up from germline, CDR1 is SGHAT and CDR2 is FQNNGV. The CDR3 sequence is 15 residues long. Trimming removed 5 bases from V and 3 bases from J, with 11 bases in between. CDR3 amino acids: CASSPTYFGANVLTF. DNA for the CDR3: TGTGCCAGCAGCCCCACCTATTTTGGGGCCAACGTCCTGACTTTC.

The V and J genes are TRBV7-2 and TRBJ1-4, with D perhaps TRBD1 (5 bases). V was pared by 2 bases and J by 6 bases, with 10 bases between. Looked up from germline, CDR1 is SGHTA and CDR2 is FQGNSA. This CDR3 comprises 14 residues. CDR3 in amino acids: CASSLRDRHEKLFF. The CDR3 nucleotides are TGTGCCAGCAGCTTACGTGACAGACATGAAAAACTGTTTTTT.

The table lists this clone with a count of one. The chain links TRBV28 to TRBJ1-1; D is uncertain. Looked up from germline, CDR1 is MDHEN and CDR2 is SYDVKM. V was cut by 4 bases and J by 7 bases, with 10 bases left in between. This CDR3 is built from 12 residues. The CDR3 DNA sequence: TGTGCCAGCAGTTCTTCCGGGGATGAAGCTTTCTTT. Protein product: CASSSSGDEAFF.

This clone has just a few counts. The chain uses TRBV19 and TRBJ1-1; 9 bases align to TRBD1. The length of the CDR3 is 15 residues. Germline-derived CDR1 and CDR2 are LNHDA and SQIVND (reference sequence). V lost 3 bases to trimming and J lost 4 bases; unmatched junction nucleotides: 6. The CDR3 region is CASSIGTGIGTEAFF. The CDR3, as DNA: TGTGCCAGTAGTATCGGGACAGGGATTGGCACTGAAGCTTTCTTT.

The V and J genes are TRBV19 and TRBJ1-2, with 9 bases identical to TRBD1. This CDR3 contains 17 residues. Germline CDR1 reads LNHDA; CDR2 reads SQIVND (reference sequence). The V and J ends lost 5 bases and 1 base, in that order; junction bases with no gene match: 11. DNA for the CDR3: TGTGCCAGTAGTCCGAACAGGGGGCTCTATGATAACTATGGCTACACCTTC. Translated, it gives CASSPNRGLYDNYGYTF.

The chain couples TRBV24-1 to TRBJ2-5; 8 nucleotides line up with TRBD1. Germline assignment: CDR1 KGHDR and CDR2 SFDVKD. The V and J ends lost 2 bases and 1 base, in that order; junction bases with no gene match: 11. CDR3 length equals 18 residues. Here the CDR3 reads CATSDSRTGWGTQETQYF. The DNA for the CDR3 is TGTGCCACCAGTGATTCCCGGACAGGGTGGGGGACCCAAGAGACCCAGTACTTC.

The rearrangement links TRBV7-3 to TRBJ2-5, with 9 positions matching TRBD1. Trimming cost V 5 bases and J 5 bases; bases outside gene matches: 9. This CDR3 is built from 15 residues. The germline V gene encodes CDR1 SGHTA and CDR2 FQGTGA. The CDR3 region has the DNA TGTGCCAGCAGCCAGCGAAAAGGGACAGGGGAGACCCAGTACTTC. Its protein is CASSQRKGTGETQYF.

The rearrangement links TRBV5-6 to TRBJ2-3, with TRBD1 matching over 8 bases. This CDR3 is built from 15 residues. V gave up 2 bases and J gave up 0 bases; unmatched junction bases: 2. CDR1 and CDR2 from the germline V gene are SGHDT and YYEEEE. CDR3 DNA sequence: TGTGCCAGCAGCTTCGGACAGGGTAGCACAGATACGCAGTATTTT. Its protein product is CASSFGQGSTDTQYF.